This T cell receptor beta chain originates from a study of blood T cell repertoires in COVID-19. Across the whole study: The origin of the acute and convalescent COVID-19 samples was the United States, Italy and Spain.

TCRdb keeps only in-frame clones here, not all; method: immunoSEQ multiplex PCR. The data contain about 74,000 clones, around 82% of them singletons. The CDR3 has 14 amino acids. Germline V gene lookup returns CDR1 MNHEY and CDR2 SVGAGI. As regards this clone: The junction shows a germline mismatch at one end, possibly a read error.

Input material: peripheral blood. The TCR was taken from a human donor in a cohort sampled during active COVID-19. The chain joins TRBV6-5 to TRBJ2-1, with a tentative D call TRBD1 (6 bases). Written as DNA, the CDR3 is TGTGCCAGCAGTGACTCGGACAGTGCGACCAAGCAGTTCTTC. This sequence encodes CASSDSDSATKQFF.